This T cell receptor (beta chain) was found in a study of blood T cell repertoires in COVID-19. Between the trimmed V and J ends, which lost 4 bases and 3 bases, there was a span of 13 bases. CDR3 length: 15 amino acids. Germline CDR1 reads MNHEY; CDR2 reads SMNVEV (reference sequence). Here immunoSEQ multiplex PCR was the method, and the copy in TCRdb shows in-frame clones only, minus some. This sample has about 430,000 clones, with roughly 84% found just once. This sequence joins TRBV27 and TRBJ2-1, with TRBD1 as a possible D gene (5 bases). This clonotype was obtained from a woman between 18 and 30 years old who had been exposed to COVID-19. Input material: PBMCs or T cells enriched from blood (not recorded which). The CDR3 sequence: CASSSTGPFYNEQFF. CDR3 DNA: TGTGCCAGCAGTTCAACAGGTCCCTTCTACAATGAGCAGTTCTTC.